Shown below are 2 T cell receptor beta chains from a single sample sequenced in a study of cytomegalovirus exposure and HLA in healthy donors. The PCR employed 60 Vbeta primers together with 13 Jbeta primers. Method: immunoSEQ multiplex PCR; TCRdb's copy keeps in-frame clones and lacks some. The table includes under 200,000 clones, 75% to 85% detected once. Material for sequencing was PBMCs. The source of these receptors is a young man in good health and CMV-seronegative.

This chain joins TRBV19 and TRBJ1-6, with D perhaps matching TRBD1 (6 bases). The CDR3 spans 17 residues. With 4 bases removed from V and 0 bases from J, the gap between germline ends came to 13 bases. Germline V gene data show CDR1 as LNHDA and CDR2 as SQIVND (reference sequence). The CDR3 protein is CASSTDRTSSYNSPLHF. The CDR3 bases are TGTGCCAGTAGTACGGACAGAACGAGCTCCTATAATTCACCCCTCCACTTT.

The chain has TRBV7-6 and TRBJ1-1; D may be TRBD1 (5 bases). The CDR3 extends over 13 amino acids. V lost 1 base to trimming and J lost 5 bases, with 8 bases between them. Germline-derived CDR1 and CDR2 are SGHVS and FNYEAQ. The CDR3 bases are TGTGCCAGCAGCTTAGACCACAGGACTGAAGCTTTCTTT. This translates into CASSLDHRTEAFF.